This TCR beta chain stems from a study of molecular identifiers for immune sequencing clone quantification. Study-wide context: The replicate experiment used RNA from approximately 20,000 or 100,000 naive CD8 cells. This RNA was split into five aliquots, and four of them were sequenced.

Broader study findings: In a background of 850,000 to 1,000,000 naive cells, spiked Jurkat TCR RNA from one cell was reportedly detectable.

The junction had 6 bases not matched to a gene; V was cut back by 10 bases and J by 1 base. CDR1 and CDR2 (germline): LGHNT, FRNRAP. The CDR3 contains 13 residues. This clonotype was observed many times. Its specificity is not known. With 10%, 30% or 50% of RNA, roughly 20,000 to 1,000,000 naive CD8 T cells were sequenced. TCRdb passed the PCR reads through MiXCR, listing each CDR3 protein once. This sample has about 640,000 distinct CDR3 sequences, with 15% to 20% found just once. What was sequenced was naive CD8+ T cells from blood, with Jurkat cell RNA spiked in. The subset was: FACS-sorted CD8+CD4-CCR7+CD45RA+ naive T cells. The chain couples TRBV12-5 to TRBJ1-1; 7 bases align to TRBD1. The receptor's source is a human donor in good health. Some libraries in this study had Jurkat cell RNA spiked in. The CDR3 DNA reads as TGTGCTACCAGGGGGGGTTGGAACACTGAAGCTTTCTTT. Translated, it gives CATRGGWNTEAFF.